Below, 10 T cell receptor beta chains from the same sample are listed, as sequenced in a study of post-analysis software for immune sequencing data. Presence of unique molecular identifiers characterized the TCR beta cDNA libraries. TCRdb reprocessed the PCR reads via MiXCR and lists one record per CDR3 protein. The profile shows more than 450,000 distinct CDR3 sequences, 44% of them singletons. Their target antigens are unknown. General study points: Controls showed lower frequencies than patients for roughly five TRBV segments, and TRBV5-6, TRBV5-1 and TRBV20-1 were among these.

The sequenced sample was blood. The receptors come from a girl aged 10 to 17 with multiple sclerosis.

The chain links TRBV20-1 to TRBJ1-1; D gene ambiguous. There are 14 residues in the CDR3. The germline V and J ends were trimmed by 1 base and 3 bases, with 12 bases remaining between them. CDR1 is DFQATT, CDR2 SNEGSKA, per germline (reference sequence). This CDR3 is CSARVGLEYTEAFF. The DNA of the CDR3 is TGCAGTGCTAGAGTGGGGTTAGAGTACACTGAAGCTTTCTTT.

Only a few counts were recorded for this clonotype. This sequence joins TRBV3-1 and TRBJ2-1, with D maybe TRBD2 (5 bases). The CDR3 consists of 15 residues. The germline V and J ends were trimmed by 2 bases and 1 base, with 9 bases remaining between them. CDR1 and CDR2 from the germline V gene are LGHDT and YNNKEL (reference sequence). As DNA, the CDR3 is TGTGCCAGCAGCCAAATGGCGGGTTCCTACAATGAGCAGTTCTTC. Its translation: CASSQMAGSYNEQFF.

This chain uses TRBV30 with TRBJ2-1; TRBD1 is a possible D gene (6 bases). From germline, CDR1 is GTSNPN and CDR2 SVGIG (reference sequence). This CDR3 has 13 residues. Trimming stripped 4 bases from V and 6 bases from J, with 13 bases between. This CDR3 reads CAWNTGYFNEQFF. DNA for the CDR3: TGTGCCTGGAATACAGGGTACTTCAATGAGCAGTTCTTC.

The sample holds a few counts of this clonotype. The chain uses TRBV9 and TRBJ2-3; no clear D gene. The germline V gene has CDR1 SGDLS and CDR2 YYNGEE. This CDR3 has 14 amino acids. V was pared by 7 bases and J by 2 bases, with 14 bases between. This chain's CDR3 is CASAPSLFTDTQYF. CDR3 coding DNA: TGTGCCAGCGCGCCCAGTTTATTCACAGATACGCAGTATTTT.

The chain links TRBV3-1 to TRBJ2-7, with 7 positions matching TRBD2. The CDR3 consists of 17 residues. With V trimmed by 1 base and J by 0 bases, 9 bases remained unmatched. CDR1 is LGHDT and CDR2 is YNNKEL in the germline V gene (reference sequence). In nucleotides, the CDR3 is TGTGCCAGCAGCCAAGGAGGGGAGGGCTTGAGCTCCTACGAGCAGTACTTC. It yields the protein CASSQGGEGLSSYEQYF.

The chain employs TRBV27 and TRBJ1-5; D uncertain. Germline V CDR1 and CDR2: MNHEY, SMNVEV (reference sequence). The V gene lost 6 bases and the J gene lost 2 bases, with 8 bases spanning the gap. CDR3 length: 13 residues. CDR3: CASSRAGNQPQHF. The CDR3 DNA follows: TGTGCCAGCAGCCGCGCCGGCAATCAGCCCCAGCATTTT.

This clonotype was observed a few times. The gene calls are TRBV29-1 and TRBJ2-1; no definite D call. The CDR3 runs to 15 residues. CDR1 is SQVTM, CDR2 ANQGSEA, per germline. The germline V and J ends were trimmed by 3 bases and 0 bases, with 12 bases remaining between them. CDR3 in DNA: TGCAGCGTTGAGTACGGGCGGAACTCCTACAATGAGCAGTTCTTC. Protein sequence: CSVEYGRNSYNEQFF.

V gene TRBV5-4 combines with J gene TRBJ1-2, with a possible D match to TRBD1 (6 bases). The V gene's germline CDR1 is SGHNT and CDR2 YYREEE (reference sequence). The CDR3 extends over 15 amino acids. The V end lost 4 bases, the J end lost 4 bases, and 17 bases lay between the germline ends. The CDR3 coding sequence is TGTGCCAGCAGCCCTAAGGAACAGGGTCGCTATGGCTACACCTTC. As protein: CASSPKEQGRYGYTF. Full variable domain (missing parts from reference TRBV5-4 and TRBJ1-2): ETGVTQSPTHLIKTRGQQVTLRCSSQSGHNTVSWYQQALGQGPQFIFQYYREEENGRGNFPPRFSGLQFPNYSSELNVNALELDDSALYLCASSPKEQGRYGYTFGSGTRLTVV.

A note on this clonotype: This may be a read error, as it is one base from a much larger clone. The CDR3 here is CSARRGGDHNEQYF. CDR3 DNA sequence: TGCAGTGCTAGGCGGGGGGGGGACCACAATGAGCAGTACTTC. V is TRBV20-1 and J is TRBJ2-5, with TRBD2 matching over 9 bases. The CDR3 is made up of 14 amino acids. The V segment lost 3 bases and the J segment 11 bases; nucleotides outside the gene matches: 13. Germline V gene sequence: CDR1 DFQATT, CDR2 SNEGSKA (reference sequence).

This clonotype was counted between two and nine times. The chain employs TRBV12-3 or TRBV12-4 and TRBJ2-4; the D is unclear. The CDR3 has 14 residues. Trimming cost V 4 bases and J 0 bases, with 7 bases left between them. The DNA for the CDR3 is TGTGCCAGCAGTTCCGCAAAAGCCAAAAACATTCAGTACTTC. Protein sequence: CASSSAKAKNIQYF.